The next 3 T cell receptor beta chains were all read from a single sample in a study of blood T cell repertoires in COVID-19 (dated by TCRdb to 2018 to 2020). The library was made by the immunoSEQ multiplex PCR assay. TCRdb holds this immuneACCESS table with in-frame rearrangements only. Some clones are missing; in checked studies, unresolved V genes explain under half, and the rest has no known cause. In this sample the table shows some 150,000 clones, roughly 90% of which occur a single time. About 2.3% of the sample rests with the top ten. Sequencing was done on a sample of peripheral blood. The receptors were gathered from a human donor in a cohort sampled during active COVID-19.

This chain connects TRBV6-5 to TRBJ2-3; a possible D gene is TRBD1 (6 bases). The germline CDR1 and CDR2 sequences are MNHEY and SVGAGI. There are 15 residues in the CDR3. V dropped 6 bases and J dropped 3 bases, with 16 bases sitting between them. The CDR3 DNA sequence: TGTGCCAGCAGCCTGGGGACACTAGAGACAGATACGCAGTATTTT. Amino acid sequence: CASSLGTLETDTQYF.

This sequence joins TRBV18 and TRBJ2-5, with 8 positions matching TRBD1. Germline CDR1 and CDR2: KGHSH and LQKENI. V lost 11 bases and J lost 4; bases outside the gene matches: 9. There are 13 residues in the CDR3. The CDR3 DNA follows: TGTGCCTCCACCTCAGGGGGCGGAGAGACCCAGTACTTC. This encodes CASTSGGGETQYF.

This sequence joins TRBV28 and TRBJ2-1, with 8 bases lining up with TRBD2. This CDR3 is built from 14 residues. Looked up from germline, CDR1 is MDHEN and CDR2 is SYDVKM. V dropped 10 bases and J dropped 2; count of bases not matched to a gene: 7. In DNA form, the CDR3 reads TGTGCCATCAACATAGCGGGACCCTACAATGAGCAGTTCTTC. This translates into CAINIAGPYNEQFF.